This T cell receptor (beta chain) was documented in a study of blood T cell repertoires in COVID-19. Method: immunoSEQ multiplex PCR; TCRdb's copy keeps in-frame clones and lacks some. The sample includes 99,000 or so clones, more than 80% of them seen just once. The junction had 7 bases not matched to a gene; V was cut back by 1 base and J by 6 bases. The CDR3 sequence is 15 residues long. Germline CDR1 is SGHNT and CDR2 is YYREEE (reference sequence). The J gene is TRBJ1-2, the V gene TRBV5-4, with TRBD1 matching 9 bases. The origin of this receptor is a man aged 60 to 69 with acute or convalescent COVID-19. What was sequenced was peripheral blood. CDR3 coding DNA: TGTGCCAGCAGCTTGCCGGGACAGGGATTGGATGGCTACACCTTC. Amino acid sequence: CASSLPGQGLDGYTF.